These 25 T cell receptor beta chains originate from one sample sequenced in a study of T cell responses to AZD1222 COVID-19 vaccine. The repertoire was sequenced with immunoSEQ multiplex PCR; TCRdb's copy has only in-frame clones and lacks some. There are 100,000 to 140,000 clones in the sample; around 89% occur only once, and 6% to 7% lies in the top ten. The sequencing here drew on peripheral blood, taken on day 0 of AZD1222 vaccination. These receptors were obtained from an adult in good health.

For the CDR3, the DNA is TGCGCCAGCAGCGGGACAGGGGTTGGCTATGGCTACACCTTC. It translates to CASSGTGVGYGYTF. The chain is built from TRBV5-1 and TRBJ1-2; TRBD1 agrees at 10 bases. This CDR3 spans 14 amino acids. The ends lost 4 bases at V and 4 bases at J; junction bases unmatched: 4. The germline V gene has CDR1 SGHRS and CDR2 YFSETQ.

J is TRBJ2-7 and V is TRBV4-1, with TRBD2 identical over 9 bases. The CDR3 spans 16 residues. The germline gives CDR1 MGHRA, CDR2 YSYEKL. V lost 2 bases, J lost 3 bases, and 8 bases stayed unmatched. The CDR3 sequence is CASSQPGTSRNYEQYF. As DNA, the CDR3 is TGCGCCAGCAGCCAACCTGGGACTAGCAGAAACTACGAGCAGTACTTC.

The V gene is TRBV28, the J gene TRBJ1-6; 8 positions agree with TRBD1. The V gene end was trimmed by 3 bases and the J gene end by 10 bases; junction bases not matched to a gene: 5. The CDR3 runs to 14 residues. Germline V lookup: CDR1 MDHEN, CDR2 SYDVKM. CDR3 sequence (DNA): TGTGCCAGCAGTTTGGGACAGGAGAAATCACCCCTCCACTTT. Protein product: CASSLGQEKSPLHF.

The gene calls are TRBV5-1 and TRBJ2-5; 8 bases line up with TRBD1. Per germline, CDR1 SGHRS and CDR2 YFSETQ. The trim removed 0 bases at V and 5 bases at J, leaving 15 bases unmatched. The CDR3 has 18 amino acids. The CDR3 reads CASSLASRAGGAGETQYF. The CDR3 DNA follows: TGCGCCAGCAGCTTGGCCTCCCGGGCAGGGGGCGCAGGGGAGACCCAGTACTTC.

This chain uses TRBV5-4 with TRBJ2-2, with 12 nucleotides matching TRBD2. This CDR3 has 15 residues. Germline values: CDR1 SGHNT, CDR2 YYREEE (reference sequence). V shed 2 bases and J 5 bases; nucleotides not matched to a gene: 1. The CDR3 sequence: CASSFTSGRTGELFF. DNA of the CDR3: TGTGCCAGCAGCTTCACTAGCGGGAGGACCGGGGAGCTGTTTTTT.

This clone turned up a few times. The chain is built from TRBV10-2 and TRBJ2-3; 10 nucleotides match TRBD1. The V and J ends lost 6 bases and 0 bases, in that order; junction bases with no gene match: 3. This CDR3 contains 15 residues. From germline, CDR1 is WSHSY and CDR2 SAAADI. CDR3 residues: CASRGGQGSTDTQYF. In nucleotides, the CDR3 is TGCGCCAGCAGAGGGGGACAGGGGAGCACAGATACGCAGTATTTT.

This clone was found once. This sequence joins TRBV7-2 and TRBJ2-7; 7 bases fit TRBD2. The CDR3 length is 13 residues. Per the germline V gene, CDR1 is SGHTA and CDR2 is FQGNSA. V lost 5 bases and J lost 3; bases outside the gene matches: 4. CDR3 DNA: TGTGCCAGCAGCAGAGCGGGACGCTACGAGCAGTACTTC. It is translated as CASSRAGRYEQYF.

V is TRBV6-4 and J is TRBJ1-2; D is undetermined. Trimming cost V 5 bases and J 4 bases, with 17 bases left between them. Germline CDR1 is MRHNA and CDR2 is SNTAGT. The length of the CDR3 is 15 residues. CDR3 sequence reads: CASSRYEREGYGYTF. In DNA form, the CDR3 reads TGTGCCAGCAGTCGATACGAACGAGAAGGCTATGGCTACACCTTC.

V usage is TRBV29-1 and J usage is TRBJ2-3; a possible D gene is TRBD1 (7 bases). V lost 7 bases, J lost 5 bases, and 16 bases lay in between. The CDR3 totals 13 residues. Per germline, CDR1 SQVTM and CDR2 ANQGSEA. DNA of the CDR3: TGCAGCGGCTTCAGGGGGGCCCGAGATACGCAGTATTTT. Protein sequence: CSGFRGARDTQYF.

The chain carries TRBV5-1 and TRBJ2-7, with D tentatively TRBD2 (5 bases). Looked up from germline, CDR1 is SGHRS and CDR2 is YFSETQ. CDR3 length equals 14 residues. Trimming stripped 4 bases from V and 3 bases from J, with 14 bases between. The CDR3 coding sequence is TGCGCCAGCAGCCCGGAGAAAGCGGTCTACGAGCAGTACTTC. Amino acids: CASSPEKAVYEQYF.

The chain carries TRBV10-3 and TRBJ2-7, with D unclear. Germline-derived CDR1 and CDR2 are ENHRY and SYGVKD. V was cut by 3 bases and J by 2 bases, with 14 bases left in between. CDR3 size: 15 residues. The CDR3 bases are TGTGCCATCAGTGATAGCACGGCTTCCCCCTACGAGCAGTACTTC. The encoded protein is CAISDSTASPYEQYF.

The CDR3 bases are TGTGCCAGCAATGCCCTTCTGGGAATGAACACTGAAGCTTTCTTT. Translated: CASNALLGMNTEAFF. This chain uses TRBV6-5 with TRBJ1-1, with D hard to call. Between the trimmed V and J ends, which lost 7 bases and 0 bases, there was a span of 15 bases. In germline, CDR1 is MNHEY, CDR2 SVGAGI. CDR3 length: 15 amino acids.

This clone was observed a single time. The J gene is TRBJ1-1, the V gene TRBV28; D is unclear. Trimming cost V 6 bases and J 3 bases, with 8 bases left between them. The CDR3 is 12 residues long. In germline, CDR1 is MDHEN, CDR2 SYDVKM. Written as DNA, the CDR3 is TGTGCCAGCAGACACACGGACACTGAAGCTTTCTTT. Its translation: CASRHTDTEAFF. The full variable domain, its missing parts supplied by reference TRBV28 and TRBJ1-1, is DVKVTQSSRYLVKRTGEKVFLECVQDMDHENMFWYRQDPGLGLRLIYFSYDVKMKEKGDIPEGYSVSREKKERFSLILESASTNQTSMYLCASRHTDTEAFFGQGTRLTVV.

The chain links TRBV6-5 to TRBJ2-3; 8 nucleotides align to TRBD1. V lost 6 bases to trimming and J lost 4 bases; unmatched junction nucleotides: 6. CDR3 length equals 14 residues. The V gene's germline CDR1 is MNHEY and CDR2 SVGAGI. The CDR3 bases are TGTGCCAGCAGGAACTCAGGGGGCTCAGATACGCAGTATTTT. It encodes CASRNSGGSDTQYF.

This chain connects TRBV11-3 to TRBJ2-1; a weak D match, TRBD2 (7 bases). V gave up 2 bases and J gave up 5 bases, with 10 bases separating them. The CDR3 consists of 14 residues. Germline-derived CDR1 and CDR2 are SGHNT and YENEEA. The CDR3 nucleotides are TGTGCCAGCAGCTTACTCGGGGGGCACAATGAGCAGTTCTTC. Amino acids: CASSLLGGHNEQFF.

The gene calls are TRBV28 and TRBJ1-5; 12 bases align to TRBD1. The length of the CDR3 is 15 residues. Germline assignment: CDR1 MDHEN and CDR2 SYDVKM. V lost 2 bases to trimming and J lost 7 bases; unmatched junction nucleotides: 3. The CDR3: CASSLGDRGRQPQHF. The CDR3, as DNA: TGTGCCAGCAGTTTAGGGGACAGGGGGCGACAGCCCCAGCATTTT.

For the CDR3, the DNA is TGTGCCAGTAGTGAATCGAGGGTAGCCCCCTACGAGCAGTACTTC. Its translation: CASSESRVAPYEQYF. This rearrangement joins TRBV19 to TRBJ2-7; D possibly corresponds to TRBD2 (5 bases). Germline CDR1 and CDR2: LNHDA and SQIVND (reference sequence). V shed 5 bases and J shed 2 bases, with 16 bases lying between them. This CDR3 comprises 15 residues.

The genes are TRBV7-2 and TRBJ2-3; D possibly corresponds to TRBD1 (6 bases). This CDR3 is built from 15 residues. V lost 0 bases and J lost 1, with 8 bases in between. Per the germline V gene, CDR1 is SGHTA and CDR2 is FQGNSA. CDR3 sequence: CASSLANRGTDTQYF. The CDR3 DNA reads as TGTGCCAGCAGCTTAGCGAACAGGGGCACAGATACGCAGTATTTT.

The rearrangement links TRBV4-1 to TRBJ1-5; the D is unclear. Germline CDR1 MGHRA, CDR2 YSYEKL. V dropped 4 bases and J dropped 0 bases, with 7 bases sitting between them. This CDR3 is built from 14 residues. The CDR3 sequence: CASSLYLSNQPQHF. In nucleotides, the CDR3 is TGCGCCAGCAGCCTTTATCTTAGCAATCAGCCCCAGCATTTT.

The V call is TRBV7-3, the J call TRBJ1-2; TRBD1 might be the D (5 bases). V dropped 4 bases and J dropped 8 bases, with 17 bases sitting between them. The germline CDR1 and CDR2 sequences are SGHTA and FQGTGA. This CDR3 spans 14 amino acids. The CDR3 here is CASSSSGTGGGYTF. In DNA form, the CDR3 reads TGTGCCAGCAGCTCTTCCGGGACGGGTGGGGGCTACACCTTC.

V and J are TRBV2 and TRBJ1-5; 10 bases match TRBD1. This CDR3 contains 15 residues. Germline assignment: CDR1 SNHLY and CDR2 FYNNEI. V was pared by 6 bases and J by 1 base, with 3 bases of the junction left unmatched. This chain's CDR3 is CASRTGGRSNQPQHF. CDR3 coding DNA: TGTGCCAGCAGGACAGGGGGCCGAAGCAATCAGCCCCAGCATTTT.

The chain couples TRBV23-1 to TRBJ1-4, with D possibly being TRBD1 (6 bases). TRBV23-1 is an ORF, and what it does is uncertain. With 5 bases removed from V and 4 bases from J, the gap between germline ends came to 17 bases. The CDR3 contains 16 residues. The chain's CDR3 is CASSSHGGRVNEKLFF. CDR3 sequence (DNA): TGCGCCAGCAGTTCCCACGGGGGCAGGGTTAATGAAAAACTGTTTTTT.

The chain employs TRBV9 and TRBJ1-4, with D possibly TRBD1 on 5 matching bases. The CDR3 consists of 17 residues. V was pared by 0 bases and J by 0 bases, with 12 bases between. Germline V gene data show CDR1 as SGDLS and CDR2 as YYNGEE. The CDR3 bases are TGTGCCAGCAGCGTAGGACGGGACGCGGCAACTAATGAAAAACTGTTTTTT. Translating gives CASSVGRDAATNEKLFF.

V gene TRBV3-1 (or the pseudogene TRBV3-2) combines with J gene TRBJ1-4; 10 nucleotides line up with TRBD1. Germline CDR1 LGHDT, CDR2 YNNKEL (reference sequence). Trimming cost V 5 bases and J 9 bases; bases outside gene matches: 9. This CDR3 spans 15 amino acids. The chain's CDR3 is CASSFPGTGEQKLFF. In nucleotides, the CDR3 is TGTGCCAGCAGCTTCCCCGGGACAGGGGAGCAAAAACTGTTTTTT.

The CDR3 DNA reads as TGTGCCAGCAGCCCGGGACAGGGGGCGCCCGGGGAGCTGTTTTTT. Encoded protein: CASSPGQGAPGELFF. J is TRBJ2-2 and V is TRBV7-9; 12 nucleotides match TRBD1. Germline V gives CDR1 SEHNR, CDR2 FQNEAQ (reference sequence). The junction had 4 bases not matched to a gene; V was cut back by 5 bases and J by 6 bases. The CDR3 contains 15 residues.